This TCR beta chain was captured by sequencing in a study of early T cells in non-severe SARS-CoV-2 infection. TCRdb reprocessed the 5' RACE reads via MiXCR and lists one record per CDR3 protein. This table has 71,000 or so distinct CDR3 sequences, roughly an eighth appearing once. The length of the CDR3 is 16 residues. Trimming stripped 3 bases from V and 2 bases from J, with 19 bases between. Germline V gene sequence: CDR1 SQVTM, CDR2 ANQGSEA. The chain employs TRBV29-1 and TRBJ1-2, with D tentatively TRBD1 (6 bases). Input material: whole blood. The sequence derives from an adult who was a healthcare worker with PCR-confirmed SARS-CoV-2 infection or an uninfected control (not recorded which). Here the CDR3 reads CSVELPLTGFNYGYTF. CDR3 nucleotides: TGCAGCGTTGAGCTACCCCTGACAGGCTTCAACTATGGCTACACCTTC.